One and the same sample provided the 9 T cell receptor beta chains below, sequenced in a study of blood T cell repertoires in COVID-19. Profiling relied on immunoSEQ multiplex PCR, and the TCRdb table lists in-frame clones only, not all of them. This table holds some 120,000 clones, roughly 91% found once. Input material: peripheral blood. The source of these receptors is a human donor in a cohort sampled during active COVID-19.

The J gene is TRBJ1-5, the V gene TRBV6-2 or TRBV6-3, with a weak D call TRBD1 (5 bases). Germline V lookup: CDR1 MNHEY, CDR2 SVGEGT. The CDR3 length is 17 residues. The ends were cut back, 2 bases at V and 4 bases at J, with 18 bases in the middle. The CDR3 DNA reads TGTGCCAGCAGTTACACCCCGGGGGACCTCGGAAATCAGCCCCAGCATTTT. This codes for CASSYTPGDLGNQPQHF.

This chain joins TRBV5-4 and TRBJ1-1; 7 bases align to TRBD1. J was trimmed by 4 bases and V by 4 bases; bases with no gene match: 16. The CDR3 has 17 amino acids. The germline CDR1 and CDR2 sequences are SGHNT and YYREEE (reference sequence). The CDR3 sequence: CASSPGTAEGDFTEAFF. CDR3 nucleotide sequence: TGTGCCAGCAGCCCAGGGACAGCCGAAGGAGATTTCACTGAAGCTTTCTTT.

The rearrangement joins TRBV19 to TRBJ2-1; TRBD1 is a possible D gene (6 bases). Trimming cost V 2 bases and J 7 bases, with 15 bases left between them. This CDR3 has 15 amino acids. Germline loops: CDR1 LNHDA, CDR2 SQIVND (reference sequence). The DNA for the CDR3 is TGTGCCAGTAGTATACTGGGGGCCGGGAAGAATGAGCAGTTCTTC. Protein sequence: CASSILGAGKNEQFF.

A word on this clone: Other DNA sequences within the sample encode an identical CDR3. The gene calls are TRBV28 and TRBJ2-1; D possibly corresponds to TRBD2 (6 bases). CDR3 length equals 15 residues. The V end was cut by 5 bases, the J end by 5 bases, with 16 bases between. The germline V gene encodes CDR1 MDHEN and CDR2 SYDVKM. Written as DNA, the CDR3 is TGTGCCAGCAGTCCTCAGGGACTTCTCAACAATGAGCAGTTCTTC. Translated, it gives CASSPQGLLNNEQFF.

This chain uses TRBV10-3 with TRBJ1-1; D possibly corresponds to TRBD1 (5 bases). The CDR3 contains 13 residues. Per the germline V gene, CDR1 is ENHRY and CDR2 is SYGVKD. V gave up 4 bases and J gave up 1 base, with 7 bases separating them. CDR3 nucleotide sequence: TGTGCCATCAGTGGACAGCCGAACACTGAAGCTTTCTTT. As protein: CAISGQPNTEAFF.

The gene calls are TRBV10-3 and TRBJ2-7; D perhaps matches TRBD2 (5 bases). Germline assignment: CDR1 ENHRY and CDR2 SYGVKD. V dropped 10 bases and J dropped 2 bases, with 12 bases sitting between them. This CDR3 region has 12 residues. The chain's CDR3 is CATRDSAYEQYF. Written as DNA, the CDR3 is TGTGCCACTCGGGATTCCGCCTACGAGCAGTACTTC.

In this sample, this clone turned up a few times. Relative to the germline gene, one junction end is altered; a read error may explain this. Other DNA sequences in the same sample also yield this CDR3. The gene calls are TRBV7-7 and TRBJ2-2; 10 bases map to TRBD2. The CDR3 has 16 amino acids. CDR1 is SSHAT, CDR2 FNYEAQ, per germline (reference sequence). The DNA of the CDR3 is TGTGCTAGCAGCCTCACCGGGACTAGCGTCACCGGGGAGCTGTTTTTT. It encodes CASSLTGTSVTGELFF.

This chain joins TRBV6-6 and TRBJ2-3; TRBD2 matches at 9 bases. CDR3 size: 14 residues. CDR1 MNHNY and CDR2 SVGAGI come from the germline V gene (reference sequence). Trimming cost V 6 bases and J 3 bases; bases outside gene matches: 4. In nucleotides, the CDR3 is TGTGCCAGCAGGCGGGAGGGCCTTACAGATACGCAGTATTTT. It encodes CASRREGLTDTQYF.

This chain joins TRBV18 and TRBJ2-5; 11 bases match TRBD1. Germline CDR1 is KGHSH and CDR2 is LQKENI. The CDR3 contains 15 residues. V gave up 6 bases and J gave up 5 bases; unmatched junction bases: 8. This chain's CDR3 is CASSPEGQGAETQYF. As DNA, the CDR3 is TGTGCCAGCTCGCCGGAAGGACAGGGGGCGGAGACCCAGTACTTC.